This passage covers 24 T cell receptor beta chains from one sample sequenced in a study of identical twins. TCRdb reprocessed the 5' RACE reads via MiXCR and lists one record per CDR3 protein. Of some 1,600,000 distinct CDR3 sequences listed, about 32% are singletons. The sequenced material came from cord blood. The receptors originated from a newborn girl in good health.

There are many counts of this clonotype. The chain is built from TRBV5-1 and TRBJ2-7, with 9 bases aligning to TRBD2. This CDR3 has 13 residues. V trimming: 8 bases; J trimming: 1 base; junction bases outside the gene matches: 4. The germline V gene encodes CDR1 SGHRS and CDR2 YFSETQ. CDR3 amino acids: CASTSGPSYEQYF. DNA of the CDR3: TGCGCCAGTACTAGCGGGCCTTCCTACGAGCAGTACTTC.

The V gene is TRBV20-1, the J gene TRBJ2-5, with D possibly TRBD1 on 5 matching bases. This CDR3 is 12 amino acids long. CDR1 is DFQATT and CDR2 is SNEGSKA in the germline V gene (reference sequence). Trimming took 4 bases from V and 4 from J, leaving 10 bases between them. CDR3 sequence: CSATRVGETQYF. CDR3 nucleotide sequence: TGCAGTGCTACCAGGGTGGGAGAGACCCAGTACTTC.

This clonotype was counted many times. The chain joins TRBV29-1 to TRBJ1-5; weak D call: TRBD1 (6 bases). Germline CDR1 reads SQVTM; CDR2 reads ANQGSEA. This CDR3 comprises 13 residues. CDR3 loop: CGWWGQLNQPQHF. The CDR3 DNA follows: TGCGGGTGGTGGGGGCAGCTTAATCAGCCCCAGCATTTT.

The V and J genes are TRBV2 and TRBJ1-5, with D possibly matching TRBD1 (5 bases). The CDR3 extends over 15 amino acids. Trimming took off 5 bases at V and 2 bases at J, with 13 bases between the two ends. Germline assignment: CDR1 SNHLY and CDR2 FYNNEI. Here the CDR3 DNA reads TGTGCCAGCAGTTATGAGGGGTTTGGCAATCAGCCCCAGCATTTT. The encoded protein is CASSYEGFGNQPQHF.

In this sample, this clonotype turned up a few times. V is TRBV9 and J is TRBJ2-1; TRBD2 matches at 7 bases. Germline V gene sequence: CDR1 SGDLS, CDR2 YYNGEE. The CDR3 contains 19 residues. V was pared by 0 bases and J by 4 bases, with 16 bases of the junction left unmatched. CDR3 amino acids: CASSVVGSGPTLDYNEQFF. In DNA form, the CDR3 reads TGTGCCAGCAGCGTAGTAGGTAGCGGGCCGACTCTCGATTACAATGAGCAGTTCTTC.

This clonotype was seen a few times. V usage is TRBV3-1 and J usage is TRBJ1-4; D is unresolved. Trimming stripped 1 base from V and 6 bases from J, with 9 bases between. Per the germline V gene, CDR1 is LGHDT and CDR2 is YNNKEL (reference sequence). The CDR3 has 14 amino acids. In nucleotides, the CDR3 is TGTGCCAGCAGCCAAGGCGAAACGGATGAAAAACTGTTTTTT. It is translated as CASSQGETDEKLFF. Full variable domain (rest looked up from reference TRBV3-1 and TRBJ1-4): DTAVSQTPKYLVTQMGNDKSIKCEQNLGHDTMYWYKQDSKKFLKIMFSYNNKELIINETVPNRFSPKSPDKAHLNLHINSLELGDSAVYFCASSQGETDEKLFFGSGTQLSVL.

In its sample, this clonotype was seen once. The rearrangement links TRBV20-1 to TRBJ1-4; D is undetermined. The CDR3 runs to 13 residues. CDR1 is DFQATT and CDR2 is SNEGSKA in the germline V gene (reference sequence). V was clipped by 2 bases and J by 6 bases, with 10 bases between them. Here the CDR3 reads CSARPPADEKLFF. The CDR3 DNA is TGCAGTGCTAGACCCCCGGCAGATGAAAAACTGTTTTTT.

CDR3 in DNA: TGCGCCAGCAGCTTGGGGGCTAGCGGGAGGTCCCACGAGCAGTACTTC. Translating it yields CASSLGASGRSHEQYF. The chain is built from TRBV5-1 and TRBJ2-4, with TRBD2 matching 11 bases. The end of the DNA fits TRBJ2-7 better, so the J call may be wrong. CDR1 is SGHRS and CDR2 is YFSETQ in the germline V gene. The CDR3 totals 16 residues.

This clonotype is a singleton in its sample. This sequence may be a read error, since a much larger clone differs from it by one base. The chain has TRBV12-3 or TRBV12-4 and TRBJ2-3; 9 bases align to TRBD1. The CDR3 consists of 16 residues. Here the CDR3 reads CTSSFPGQGIIDTQYF. In DNA form, the CDR3 reads TGTACCAGCAGTTTTCCCGGACAGGGGATTATAGATACGCAGTATTTT.

The J gene is TRBJ1-5, the V gene TRBV20-1; 10 bases fit TRBD1. Germline V gene lookup returns CDR1 DFQATT and CDR2 SNEGSKA (reference sequence). The V segment lost 5 bases and the J segment 7 bases; nucleotides outside the gene matches: 11. There are 15 residues in the CDR3. The chain's CDR3 is CSAGPGQGILQPQHF. CDR3 coding DNA: TGCAGTGCTGGTCCGGGACAGGGGATCCTCCAGCCCCAGCATTTT.

The V gene is TRBV29-1, the J gene TRBJ1-1; D may be TRBD1 (5 bases). The CDR3 has 13 residues. CDR1 and CDR2 (germline): SQVTM, ANQGSEA. V lost 5 bases, J lost 1 base, and 11 bases lay in between. The CDR3 loop is CSVTPQGNTEAFF. The CDR3 coding sequence is TGCAGCGTTACCCCTCAGGGGAACACTGAAGCTTTCTTT.

The gene calls are TRBV10-3 and TRBJ2-5, with 8 bases fitting TRBD2. V lost 5 bases and J lost 3; bases outside the gene matches: 8. The CDR3 totals 15 residues. Germline V gene data show CDR1 as ENHRY and CDR2 as SYGVKD. The CDR3 coding sequence is TGTGCCATCAGTTCCGGGACTAGAGTAAAAGAGACCCAGTACTTC. As protein: CAISSGTRVKETQYF.

This clonotype turned up a few times. This sequence joins TRBV2 and TRBJ2-6, with D unresolved. There are 15 residues in the CDR3. Germline V gene lookup returns CDR1 SNHLY and CDR2 FYNNEI. V was clipped by 4 bases and J by 8 bases, with 15 bases between them. DNA of the CDR3: TGTGCCAGCAGTGCGGATCGTCTGGGGACCAACGTCCTGACTTTC. Residues: CASSADRLGTNVLTF.

The rearrangement joins TRBV4-1 to TRBJ2-7, with D possibly being TRBD1 or TRBD2 (5 bases each). The CDR3 consists of 15 residues. Between the trimmed V and J ends, which lost 2 bases and 7 bases, there was a span of 18 bases. Germline values: CDR1 MGHRA, CDR2 YSYEKL. The DNA for the CDR3 is TGCGCCAGCAGCCAACTTCCGACACGGGGCAATGAGCAGTACTTC. It specifies CASSQLPTRGNEQYF.

This clonotype was picked up one time. V is TRBV6-5 and J is TRBJ2-5, with TRBD2 matching over 7 bases. From germline, CDR1 is MNHEY and CDR2 SVGAGI. CDR3 length: 14 amino acids. Losses at the gene ends were 9 bases for V and 5 bases for J; bases not matched to a gene: 12. CDR3 sequence (DNA): TGTGCCAGGATGACTAGCAGGCTTTTGGAGACCCAGTACTTC. Protein: CARMTSRLLETQYF.

The rearrangement uses TRBV24-1 and TRBJ2-1, with a weak D call TRBD2 (6 bases). The last part of the DNA fits TRBJ2-7 better; the J call may be wrong. Per the germline V gene, CDR1 is KGHDR and CDR2 is SFDVKD. The CDR3 covers 15 residues. The CDR3 DNA follows: TGTGCCACCAGTGATTTGCTGGGACTTAACAATGAGCAGTACTTC. This translates into CATSDLLGLNNEQYF.

This clonotype was counted a few times. The chain is built from TRBV9 and TRBJ1-2; 8 nucleotides agree with TRBD1. Looked up from germline, CDR1 is SGDLS and CDR2 is YYNGEE. The CDR3 covers 15 residues. The trim removed 0 bases at V and 5 bases at J, leaving 6 bases unmatched. Here the CDR3 DNA reads TGTGCCAGCAGCGTAGCCCTGGACAGGGTTTATGGCTACACCTTC. Translation: CASSVALDRVYGYTF. The entire variable domain, with the rest obtained from reference TRBV9 and TRBJ1-2, is as follows: DSGVTQTPKHLITATGQRVTLRCSPRSGDLSVYWYQQSLDQGLQFLIQYYNGEERAKGNILERFSAQQFPDLHSELNLSSLELGDSALYFCASSVALDRVYGYTFGSGTRLTVV.

This clonotype was observed at least ten times. V and J are TRBV6-5 and TRBJ2-7; TRBD2 aligns across 11 bases. This CDR3 comprises 14 residues. Per the germline V gene, CDR1 is MNHEY and CDR2 is SVGAGI. Trimming cost V 8 bases and J 2 bases; bases outside gene matches: 5. CDR3 sequence reads: CASGRLAGTYEQYF. As DNA, the CDR3 is TGTGCCAGCGGAAGACTAGCGGGGACCTACGAGCAGTACTTC.

The CDR3 DNA reads as TGTGCCAGCAGCTTAGTAGCGGGAACAGGGGATACGCAGTATTTT. It specifies CASSLVAGTGDTQYF. The rearrangement uses TRBV7-2 and TRBJ2-3; the match to TRBD2 covers 8 bases. CDR1 and CDR2 from the germline V gene are SGHTA and FQGNSA. CDR3 length equals 15 residues. J was trimmed by 6 bases and V by 1 base; bases with no gene match: 6.

Many counts were recorded for this clonotype. The V call is TRBV12-3 or TRBV12-4, the J call TRBJ2-3; maybe TRBD1 (6 bases). There are 16 residues in the CDR3. V gave up 6 bases and J gave up 6 bases, with 22 bases separating them. This chain's CDR3 is CASSPTRPTGYDTQYF. The CDR3 region has the DNA TGTGCCAGCAGCCCTACTAGGCCTACAGGGTACGATACGCAGTATTTT.

This clonotype was counted a few times. The rearrangement links TRBV2 to TRBJ2-1; D not certain. The V end lost 5 bases, the J end lost 0 bases, and 11 bases lay between the germline ends. Germline CDR1 SNHLY, CDR2 FYNNEI. This CDR3 comprises 15 residues. CDR3 region: CASSIDWGSYNEQFF. The CDR3 region has the DNA TGTGCCAGCAGTATCGACTGGGGCTCCTACAATGAGCAGTTCTTC.

This clonotype was seen more than once but under ten times. The chain combines TRBV12-5 with TRBJ2-7, with 9 bases aligning to TRBD1. Germline V gene lookup returns CDR1 LGHNT and CDR2 FRNRAP. V shed 1 base, J shed 11 bases, and the junction held 6 bases outside the gene matches. The CDR3 length is 13 residues. This CDR3 reads CASGLGTGAVKYF. CDR3 nucleotides: TGTGCTAGTGGTTTGGGGACAGGGGCGGTGAAGTACTTC. The full variable domain, its missing parts supplied by reference TRBV12-5 and TRBJ2-7, is DARVTQTPRHKVTEMGQEVTMRCQPILGHNTVFWYRQTMMQGLELLAYFRNRAPLDDSGMPKDRFSAEMPDATLATLKIQPSEPRDSAVYFCASGLGTGAVKYFGPGTRLTVT.

This clonotype was seen repeatedly, ten times or more. This sequence joins TRBV10-3 and TRBJ2-3, with D possibly matching TRBD1 (5 bases). Trimming cost V 3 bases and J 0 bases, with 10 bases left between them. Germline assignment: CDR1 ENHRY and CDR2 SYGVKD. The CDR3 has 15 amino acids. DNA for the CDR3: TGTGCCATCAGTGACCCGACAGCTAGCACAGATACGCAGTATTTT. Encoded protein: CAISDPTASTDTQYF.

CDR3 residues: CASSKVDRGVTDTQYF. CDR3 sequence (DNA): TGTGCCAGCAGCAAAGTTGACAGGGGAGTCACAGATACGCAGTATTTT. This chain joins TRBV21-1 and TRBJ2-3; the table's D call, TRBD1, was not checked against the DNA. TRBV21-1 is annotated as a pseudogene. CDR3 length: 16 residues.